This is a list of T cell receptor beta chains from one sample in a study of T cells in Graves' hyperthyroidism and ophthalmopathy. TCRdb processed the multiplex PCR reads anew with MiXCR; each CDR3 protein has one entry. The table has 350,000 to 400,000 distinct CDR3 sequences, more than 13% seen once. Sequenced: blood. The receptors were sampled from a young woman with Graves' hyperthyroidism. CDR3s include the opening cysteine and the closing phenylalanine or tryptophan. Only part of the rows carry a size: once, few, many, or a class if the clone is expanded.

clone_size	v_call	j_call	cdr3_aa
many	TRBV7-9	TRBJ2-7	CASSLSIGLEQYF
many	TRBV28	TRBJ1-6	CASSFPLAGSSSPLHF
.	TRBV7-2	TRBJ2-1	CASSPSRTGSYNEQFF
.	TRBV28	TRBJ2-2	CASSPRTGDPGELFF
many	TRBV11-3	TRBJ2-5	CASSPARGETQYF
.	TRBV3-1	TRBJ2-1	CASSQVRGRNEQFF
.	TRBV5-1	TRBJ2-3	CASSLIDRGDTQYF
many	TRBV20-1	TRBJ2-7	CSAGRNHLSYEQYF
.	TRBV9	TRBJ2-3	CASSVEGGGYHTDTQYF
many	TRBV12-3/TRBV12-4	TRBJ1-2	CASRDAGYGYTF
many	TRBV24-1	TRBJ1-1	CATSDLGGREAFF
.	TRBV11-3	TRBJ2-3	CASSPRTSGSDTQYF
.	TRBV6-1	TRBJ1-5	CASSEGPLAGQPQHF
many	TRBV12-3/TRBV12-4	TRBJ2-6	CASRGWASRASGANVLTF
.	TRBV4-2	TRBJ2-1	CASSQGLSGSSYNEQFF
many	TRBV27	TRBJ2-5	CASSLRDYTTQYF
many	TRBV18	TRBJ2-1	CASSLQPGYNEQFF
.	TRBV5-1	TRBJ1-5	CASSLDAGYQPQHF
many	TRBV5-1	TRBJ2-3	CASSLTSGYSTDTQYF
many	TRBV20-1	TRBJ2-1	CSARAPIHYNEQFF
many	TRBV6-1	TRBJ2-7	CASSGPSGTYEQYF
.	TRBV6-1	TRBJ2-3	CAQVGGPRGGFSTDTQYF
many	TRBV6-1	TRBJ1-2	CASSQRGQGLTNYGYTF
many	TRBV2	TRBJ1-5	CASSPETGIRQPQHF
many	TRBV28	TRBJ2-7	CASGDQGGAYEQYF
few	TRBV6-1	TRBJ1-1	CASTRFPGQGAGEAFF
few	TRBV5-6	TRBJ2-1	CASSLEKWGLAMAQFF
many	TRBV20-1	TRBJ2-7	CSALGGQGAYEQYF
.	TRBV15	TRBJ2-4	CATSRGDSLAKNIQYF
many	TRBV20-1	TRBJ1-1	CSAGEGQGRGEAFF
many	TRBV20-1	TRBJ1-5	CSASTLLGGTNQPQHF